The clone carrying this T cell receptor (beta chain) was detected a few times. What it binds is not known. Via MiXCR, TCRdb re-called the 5' RACE reads, giving one row per CDR3 protein. The repertoire holds a few hundred thousand distinct CDR3 sequences, with around 30% as singletons. These data belong to a study of T-cell memory formation after mild COVID-19. Study-wide results and limits: Contracting clones from day 15 to 85 had balanced CD4/CD8; later expanders favoured CD4+. Pre-infection memory contained some responding clones, which suggested that cross-reactive memory had joined.

Germline V lookup: CDR1 MNHEY, CDR2 SVGEGT. V lost 2 bases to trimming and J lost 0 bases, with 19 bases between them. The CDR3 is made up of 18 amino acids. The chain carries TRBV6-2 or TRBV6-3 and TRBJ1-1, with D perhaps TRBD1 (5 bases). The sequence was collected from an adult woman who had mild COVID-19 (a few samples of this study predate the infection). Cell type and time point are not known. Sample: PBMCs or a T cell subset sorted from them (not recorded which). CDR3 amino acids: CASSYRFRGHLMNTEAFF. The CDR3 DNA reads as TGTGCCAGCAGTTACAGATTCAGAGGACACCTCATGAACACTGAAGCTTTCTTT.